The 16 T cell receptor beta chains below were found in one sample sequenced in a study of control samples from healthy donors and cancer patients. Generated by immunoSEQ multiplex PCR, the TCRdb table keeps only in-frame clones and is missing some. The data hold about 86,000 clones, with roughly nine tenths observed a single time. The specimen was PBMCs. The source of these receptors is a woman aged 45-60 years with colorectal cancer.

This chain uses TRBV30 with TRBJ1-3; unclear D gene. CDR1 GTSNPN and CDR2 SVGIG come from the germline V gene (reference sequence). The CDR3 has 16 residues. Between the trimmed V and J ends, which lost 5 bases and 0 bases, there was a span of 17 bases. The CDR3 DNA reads TGTGCCTGGCAACCATCGTCAGGTCCCTCTGGAAACACCATATATTTT. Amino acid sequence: CAWQPSSGPSGNTIYF. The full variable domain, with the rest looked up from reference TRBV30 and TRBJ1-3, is SQTIHQWPATLVQPVGSPLSLECTVEGTSNPNLYWYRQAAGRGLQLLFYSVGIGQISSEVPQNLSASRPQDRQFILSSKKLLLSDSGFYLCAWQPSSGPSGNTIYFGEGSWLTVV.

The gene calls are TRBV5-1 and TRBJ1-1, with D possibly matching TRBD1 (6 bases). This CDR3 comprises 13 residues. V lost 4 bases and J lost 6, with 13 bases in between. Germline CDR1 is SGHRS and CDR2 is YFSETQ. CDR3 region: CASSPQGPAEAFF. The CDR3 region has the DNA TGCGCCAGCAGCCCCCAGGGGCCCGCTGAAGCTTTCTTT.

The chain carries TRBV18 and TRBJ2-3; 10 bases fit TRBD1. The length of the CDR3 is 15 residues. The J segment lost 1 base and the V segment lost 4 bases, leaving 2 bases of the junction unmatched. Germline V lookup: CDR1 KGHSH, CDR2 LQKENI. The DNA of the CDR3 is TGTGCCAGCTCACTGACAGGGGGCGGCACAGATACGCAGTATTTT. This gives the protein CASSLTGGGTDTQYF. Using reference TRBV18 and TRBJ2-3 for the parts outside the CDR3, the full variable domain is NAGVMQNPRHLVRRRGQEARLRCSPMKGHSHVYWYRQLPEEGLKFMVYLQKENIIDESGMPKERFSAEFPKEGPSILRIQQVVRGDSAAYFCASSLTGGGTDTQYFGPGTRLTVL.

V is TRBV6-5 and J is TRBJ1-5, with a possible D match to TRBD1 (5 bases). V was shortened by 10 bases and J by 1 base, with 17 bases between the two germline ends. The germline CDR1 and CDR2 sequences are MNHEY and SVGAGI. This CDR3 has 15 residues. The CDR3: CATLWGLESNQPQHF. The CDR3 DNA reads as TGTGCCACCTTGTGGGGGTTGGAGAGCAATCAGCCCCAGCATTTT.

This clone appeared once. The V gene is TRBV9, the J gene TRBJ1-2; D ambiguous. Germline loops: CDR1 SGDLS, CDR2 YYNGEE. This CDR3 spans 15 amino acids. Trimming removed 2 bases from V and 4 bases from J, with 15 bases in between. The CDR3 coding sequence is TGTGCCAGCAGCGTGGGCCTTCAGCTACGCTATGGCTACACCTTC. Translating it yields CASSVGLQLRYGYTF.

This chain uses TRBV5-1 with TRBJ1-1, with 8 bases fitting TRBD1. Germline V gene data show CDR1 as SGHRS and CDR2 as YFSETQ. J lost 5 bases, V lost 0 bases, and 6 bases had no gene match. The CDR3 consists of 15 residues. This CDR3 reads CASSLAGQGATEAFF. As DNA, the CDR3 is TGCGCCAGCAGCTTGGCCGGGCAGGGGGCAACTGAAGCTTTCTTT.

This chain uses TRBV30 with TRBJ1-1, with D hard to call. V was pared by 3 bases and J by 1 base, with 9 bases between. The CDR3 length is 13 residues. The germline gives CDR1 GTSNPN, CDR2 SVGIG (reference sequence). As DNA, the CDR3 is TGTGCCTGGAGAAGAGGGAGGAACACTGAAGCTTTCTTT. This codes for CAWRRGRNTEAFF.

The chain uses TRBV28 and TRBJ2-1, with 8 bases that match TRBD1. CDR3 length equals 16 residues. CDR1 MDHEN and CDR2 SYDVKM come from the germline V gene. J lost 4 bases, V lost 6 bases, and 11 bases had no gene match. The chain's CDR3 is CASSPTPTGGYNEQFF. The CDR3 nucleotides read TGTGCCAGCAGCCCTACCCCTACAGGGGGGTACAATGAGCAGTTCTTC.

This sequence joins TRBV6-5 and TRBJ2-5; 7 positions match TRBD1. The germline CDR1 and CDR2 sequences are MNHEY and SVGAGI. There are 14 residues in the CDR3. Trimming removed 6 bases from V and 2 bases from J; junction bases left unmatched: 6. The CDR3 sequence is CASRGAGGQETQYF. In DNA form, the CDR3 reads TGTGCCAGCAGAGGTGCAGGGGGTCAAGAGACCCAGTACTTC.

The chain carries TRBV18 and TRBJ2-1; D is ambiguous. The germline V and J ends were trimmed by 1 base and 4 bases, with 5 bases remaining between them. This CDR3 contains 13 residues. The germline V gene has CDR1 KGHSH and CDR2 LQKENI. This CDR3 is CASSPRTYNEQFF. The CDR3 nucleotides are TGTGCCAGCTCACCACGGACGTACAATGAGCAGTTCTTC.

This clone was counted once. The CDR3 loop is CASSSQGRNQPQHF. For the CDR3, the DNA is TGTGCCAGCAGCTCACAGGGGCGAAATCAGCCCCAGCATTTT. The rearrangement joins TRBV7-8 to TRBJ1-5; 7 bases fit TRBD1. From germline, CDR1 is SGHVS and CDR2 FQNEAQ. The CDR3 has 14 amino acids. V dropped 4 bases and J dropped 4; count of bases not matched to a gene: 4. Combining the CDR3 with reference TRBV7-8 and TRBJ1-5 gives the whole variable domain GAGVSQSPRYKVAKRGQDVALRCDPISGHVSLFWYQQALGQGPEFLTYFQNEAQLDKSGLPSDRFFAERPEGSVSTLKIQRTQQEDSAVYLCASSSQGRNQPQHFGDGTRLSIL.

CDR3 sequence reads: CASSYVFLGAETQYF. The CDR3 bases are TGTGCCAGCAGTTACGTGTTTTTGGGTGCGGAGACCCAGTACTTC. The rearrangement links TRBV6-2 or TRBV6-3 to TRBJ2-5; D is unclear. The CDR3 has 15 amino acids. Germline-derived CDR1 and CDR2 are MNHEY and SVGEGT. With 2 bases removed from V and 5 bases from J, the gap between germline ends came to 15 bases.

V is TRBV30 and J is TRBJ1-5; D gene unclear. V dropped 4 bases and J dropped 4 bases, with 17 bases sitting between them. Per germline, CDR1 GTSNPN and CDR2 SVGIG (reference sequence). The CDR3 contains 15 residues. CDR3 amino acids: CAWKPIGPGNQPQHF. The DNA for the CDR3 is TGTGCCTGGAAACCAATCGGGCCTGGGAATCAGCCCCAGCATTTT. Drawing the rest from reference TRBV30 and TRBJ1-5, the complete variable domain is SQTIHQWPATLVQPVGSPLSLECTVEGTSNPNLYWYRQAAGRGLQLLFYSVGIGQISSEVPQNLSASRPQDRQFILSSKKLLLSDSGFYLCAWKPIGPGNQPQHFGDGTRLSIL.

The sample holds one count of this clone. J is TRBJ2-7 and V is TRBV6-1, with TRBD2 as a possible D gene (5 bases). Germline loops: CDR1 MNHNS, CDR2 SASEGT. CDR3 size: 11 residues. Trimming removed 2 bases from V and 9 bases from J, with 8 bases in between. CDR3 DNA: TGTGCCAGCAGTGAACGTGGAGGGCAGTACGTC. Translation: CASSERGGQYV.

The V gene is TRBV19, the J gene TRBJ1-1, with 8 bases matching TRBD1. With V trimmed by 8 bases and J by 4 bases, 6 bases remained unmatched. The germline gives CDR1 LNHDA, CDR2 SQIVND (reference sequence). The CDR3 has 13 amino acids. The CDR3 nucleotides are TGTGCCAGTTACAGACAGGGGTCCACTGAAGCTTTCTTT. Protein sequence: CASYRQGSTEAFF. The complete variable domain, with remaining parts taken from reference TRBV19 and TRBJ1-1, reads DGGITQSPKYLFRKEGQNVTLSCEQNLNHDAMYWYRQDPGQGLRLIYYSQIVNDFQKGDIAEGYSVSREKKESFPLTVTSAQKNPTAFYLCASYRQGSTEAFFGQGTRLTVV.

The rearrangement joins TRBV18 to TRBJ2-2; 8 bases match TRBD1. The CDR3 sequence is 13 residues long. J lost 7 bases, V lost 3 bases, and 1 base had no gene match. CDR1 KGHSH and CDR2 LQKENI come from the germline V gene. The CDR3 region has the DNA TGTGCCAGCTCACCGGACAGGGTCGGGGAGCTGTTTTTT. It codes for CASSPDRVGELFF.